This TCR beta chain was retrieved from a study of blood T cells in healthy people across ages. Points from the study as a whole: The long-lived group displayed more naive CD4+ cells, plus higher diversity, than the aged donors did.

Trimming at V came to 5 bases and at J to 4 bases, leaving 1 base not matched to a gene. The CDR3 consists of 13 residues. Germline lookup yields CDR1 DFQATT and CDR2 SNEGSKA (reference sequence). In regard to this clonotype: Its cognate antigen is unknown.

A sample-barcoded 5' primer and a J-beta primer mix were used in a second PCR of about 7 to 11 cycles. TCRdb re-called the 5' RACE reads with MiXCR, one entry per CDR3 protein. The sample lists about 1.4 million distinct CDR3 sequences, approximately 60% occurring once. The TCR comes from a man aged 18 to 30 in good health. The sequenced sample consisted of blood. The J gene is TRBJ2-3, the V gene TRBV20-1; 12 bases align to TRBD1. CDR3 sequence (DNA): TGCAGTGCTGGGACAGGGGGCGCAGATACGCAGTATTTT. Translating gives CSAGTGGADTQYF.